The source of this T cell receptor (beta chain) is a study of blood T cell repertoires in COVID-19. Study overall: In each case, the material was cDNA or gDNA derived from T cells, B-cell-depleted T cells, or PBMCs.

Produced via immunoSEQ multiplex PCR; TCRdb's table is partial and in-frame only. The sample has roughly 160,000 clones, about 82% seen once; the top ten hold about 7%. The sequence was obtained from a man aged 50 or older with active or convalescent COVID-19. Sequencing input: peripheral blood.

CDR3 nucleotide sequence: TGTGCCTCCCAACCCCGGGATAATGAAAAACTGTTTTTT. This codes for CASQPRDNEKLFF. This chain uses TRBV30 with TRBJ1-4; D remains unclear. With 7 bases removed from V and 4 bases from J, the gap between germline ends came to 13 bases. CDR1 and CDR2 from the germline V gene are GTSNPN and SVGIG (reference sequence). The CDR3 has 13 residues.